These T cell receptor beta chains were read from a single sample in a study of T cell repertoires in cytomegalovirus infection. TCRdb redid the calling of the reads with MiXCR, one entry per CDR3 protein. The sample has hundreds of thousands of distinct CDR3 sequences, approximately 24% seen once. The source material was CD8+ T cells from PBMCs. The receptors come from a human donor in good health (CMV status not recorded). Some clones in this sample may be carry-over from other donors' samples. The CDR3 runs from the conserved cysteine through the conserved F or W. Fields, in order: V gene, clone size, D gene, J gene, CDR3 protein, CDR3 DNA. D genes are given only for firm matches. Clone size appears in some rows only: once, few, many, or a class for an expanded clone.

>TRBV12-3/TRBV12-4|.|.|TRBJ1-5
CASSPFSNQPQHF
TGTGCCAGCAGTCCGTTTAGCAATCAGCCCCAGCATTTT
>TRBV19|many|TRBD1|TRBJ1-2
CASTPGQGLYGYTF
TGTGCCAGTACCCCGGGACAGGGGCTTTATGGCTACACCTTC
>TRBV7-6|.|.|TRBJ1-1
CANRPGGEAFF
TGTGCCAACAGACCAGGAGGTGAAGCTTTCTTT
>TRBV4-2|few|TRBD2|TRBJ2-1
CASSQLLAESSYNEQFF
TGTGCCAGCAGCCAACTTCTAGCGGAGAGCTCCTACAATGAGCAGTTCTTC
>TRBV29-1|.|.|TRBJ1-3
CSASQGSENTIYF
TGCAGCGCCTCTCAGGGCTCTGAAAACACCATATATTTT
>TRBV4-1|.|TRBD1|TRBJ1-4
CASSRIQGATNEKLFF
TGCGCCAGCAGCCGCATACAGGGGGCAACTAATGAAAAACTGTTTTTT
>TRBV20-1|.|TRBD2|TRBJ2-1
CSAHTQGLAGGSSYNEQFF
TGCAGTGCTCACACCCAGGGACTAGCGGGGGGGAGCTCCTACAATGAGCAGTTCTTC
>TRBV5-3|.|TRBD1|TRBJ2-3
CASSRDRGGNQPQYF
TGTGCCAGCAGCAGGGACAGGGGGGGCAATCAGCCCCAGTATTTT
>TRBV24-1|.|.|TRBJ2-1
CAIRDNYNEQFF
TGTGCCATCCGGGACAACTACAATGAGCAGTTCTTC
>TRBV7-9|few|.|TRBJ1-1
CASSLEQVGRTEAFF
TGTGCCAGCAGCTTAGAGCAGGTCGGGCGCACTGAAGCTTTCTTT
>TRBV24-1|.|.|TRBJ2-2
CATSDYETGDTGELFF
TGTGCCACCAGTGATTATGAGACAGGTGACACCGGGGAGCTGTTTTTT
>TRBV7-2|few|.|TRBJ2-1
CASGYTGWAGF
TGTGCCAGCGGCTACACAGGGTGGGCGGGCTTC
>TRBV11-1|many|TRBD1|TRBJ2-1
CASSLDRASYNEQFF
TGTGCCAGCAGCCTAGACAGGGCTAGCTACAATGAGCAGTTCTTC
>TRBV6-1|many|TRBD2|TRBJ2-7
CASSILAGGKGSYEQYF
TGTGCCAGCAGCATACTAGCGGGGGGGAAAGGTTCCTACGAGCAGTACTTC
>TRBV7-2|many|.|TRBJ2-5
CASSLVQGETQYF
TGTGCCAGCAGCTTGGTCCAGGGGGAGACCCAGTACTTC
>TRBV7-9|many|.|TRBJ2-7
CASTDKSVYEQYF
TGTGCCAGCACCGATAAGTCGGTTTACGAGCAGTACTTC
>TRBV4-1|.|TRBD1|TRBJ2-1
CASSQGTGEYNEQFF
TGCGCCAGCAGCCAAGGGACAGGGGAGTACAATGAGCAGTTCTTC
>TRBV20-1|many|.|TRBJ1-2
CSPGRRLGGYTF
TGCAGTCCGGGCAGGAGGCTTGGTGGCTACACCTTC
>TRBV6-2/TRBV6-3|many|.|TRBJ1-5
CASSYPSSNQPQHF
TGTGCCAGCAGTTACCCCAGTAGCAATCAGCCCCAGCATTTT
>TRBV19|many|.|TRBJ2-3
CASSRRGPPLTDTQYF
TGTGCCAGTAGTCGTCGGGGTCCACCCCTCACAGATACGCAGTATTTT
>TRBV9|few|TRBD1|TRBJ1-1
CASSVGGQPNTEAFF
TGTGCCAGCAGCGTAGGGGGACAGCCGAACACTGAAGCTTTCTTT
>TRBV10-3|few|.|TRBJ2-3
CAISESWVADPGYTQYF
TGTGCCATCAGTGAGTCGTGGGTAGCGGACCCCGGTTATACGCAGTATTTT
>TRBV6-6|.|.|TRBJ1-2
CASSLGPEGYTF
TGTGCCAGCAGTCTCGGGCCCGAGGGCTACACCTTC
>TRBV28|once|TRBD1|TRBJ2-5
CASSPTGVRLGTQYF
TGTGCCAGCAGTCCGACAGGGGTACGTTTGGGGACCCAGTACTTC
>TRBV6-2/TRBV6-3|.|TRBD1|TRBJ1-1
CASSPTGTGTEAFF
TGTGCCAGCAGCCCGACAGGGACGGGCACTGAAGCTTTCTTT
>TRBV7-6|many|.|TRBJ2-6
CASSLGTTGANVLTF
TGTGCCAGCAGCTTAGGGACTACTGGGGCCAACGTCCTGACTTTC
>TRBV7-6|.|.|TRBJ2-7
CASSSLKGMSSYEQYF
TGTGCCAGCAGCTCCCTTAAGGGGATGAGCTCCTACGAGCAGTACTTC
>TRBV2|.|.|TRBJ2-3
CASSVAGASTDTQYF
TGTGCCAGCAGTGTGGCGGGGGCTAGCACAGATACGCAGTATTTT
>TRBV15|few|TRBD2|TRBJ2-1
CATRVPSGGYNEQFF
TGTGCCACCAGGGTCCCTAGCGGGGGCTACAATGAGCAGTTCTTC
>TRBV29-1|.|TRBD2|TRBJ2-1
CSVEALVAGGRNEQFF
TGCAGCGTTGAGGCCCTGGTGGCGGGGGGGCGAAATGAGCAGTTCTTC
>TRBV19|few|.|TRBJ1-5
CASKRRREGHQPQHF
TGTGCCAGTAAACGCCGTCGGGAGGGCCATCAGCCCCAGCATTTT
>TRBV27|once|.|TRBJ2-2
CASLPAFPGELFF
TGTGCCAGCCTTCCCGCTTTCCCCGGGGAGCTGTTTTTT
>TRBV10-3|many|.|TRBJ2-6
CAISEYYRTVDSGANVLTF
TGTGCCATCAGTGAGTACTATAGGACAGTGGACTCTGGGGCCAACGTCCTGACTTTC
>TRBV25-1|few|.|TRBJ1-2
CASSEGGTLNYGYTF
TGTGCCAGCAGTGAAGGGGGGACCCTTAACTATGGCTACACCTTC
>TRBV19|.|.|TRBJ2-6
CASSTGLVLSGANILTF
TGTGCCAGTAGTACGGGACTCGTCCTATCTGGGGCCAACATCCTGACTTTC
>TRBV12-3/TRBV12-4|many|.|TRBJ1-1
CASSLPSGAAFF
TGTGCCAGCAGTCTCCCAAGCGGAGCAGCTTTCTTT
>TRBV7-8|many|.|TRBJ2-2
CASRPGGTGELFF
TGTGCCAGCAGGCCCGGGGGCACCGGGGAGCTGTTTTTT
>TRBV2|few|.|TRBJ2-1
CASSEQGTDYNEQFF
TGTGCCAGCAGTGAACAGGGAACTGACTACAATGAGCAGTTCTTC
>TRBV28|few|TRBD1|TRBJ1-5
CASRPTGANQPQHF
TGTGCCAGCAGGCCCACAGGGGCCAATCAGCCCCAGCATTTT
>TRBV2|.|TRBD1|TRBJ1-1
CASSEVPGTGQLEAFF
TGTGCCAGCAGTGAAGTCCCGGGGACAGGGCAATTGGAAGCTTTCTTT
>TRBV15|.|TRBD1|TRBJ2-3
CVTSITGEVTDTQYF
TGTGTCACCAGCATCACAGGGGAAGTCACAGATACGCAGTATTTT
>TRBV5-1|few|TRBD1|TRBJ2-1
CASHNRDRDYNEQFF
TGCGCCAGCCATAACCGGGACAGGGACTACAATGAGCAGTTCTTC
>TRBV12-3/TRBV12-4|few|.|TRBJ2-1
CASRVLGFHEQFF
TGTGCCAGCAGGGTTCTAGGGTTCCATGAGCAGTTCTTC
>TRBV20-1|.|TRBD2|TRBJ2-1
CSANLAGGPYEQFF
TGCAGTGCTAATCTAGCGGGGGGGCCCTATGAGCAGTTCTTC
>TRBV5-1|.|TRBD1|TRBJ2-1
CASSLVAGQGLVDEQFF
TGCGCCAGCAGCTTGGTAGCGGGACAGGGGCTTGTGGATGAGCAGTTCTTC
>TRBV25-1|many|.|TRBJ2-7
CASSEREGQPYYEQYF
TGTGCCAGCAGTGAAAGGGAAGGACAGCCCTACTACGAGCAGTACTTC
>TRBV27|few|.|TRBJ1-1
CASSFVTGNTEAFF
TGTGCCAGCAGTTTCGTCACAGGGAACACTGAAGCTTTCTTT
>TRBV6-1|.|TRBD1|TRBJ2-2
CASTSGQGRNTGELFF
TGTGCCAGCACCTCGGGACAGGGGAGGAACACCGGGGAGCTGTTTTTT
>TRBV28|few|.|TRBJ1-5
CASSFAGQRQHF
TGTGCCAGCAGTTTCGCGGGGCAGCGGCAGCATTTT
>TRBV28|few|.|TRBJ2-2
CASTGGGAITGELFF
TGTGCCAGCACAGGAGGGGGCGCGATCACCGGGGAGCTGTTTTTT